The rows below give T cell receptor beta chains drawn from one sample of a study of a mutant IDH1 vaccine in newly diagnosed glioma. The repertoire was sequenced with immunoSEQ multiplex PCR; TCRdb's copy has only in-frame clones and lacks some. This sample has 40,000 or so clones, with roughly 92% found just once. Source: PBMCs, taken from a glioma patient treated with radiotherapy, temozolomide or both. The receptors originated from a man between 18 and 35 years old with glioma. Each CDR3 is given with its conserved first and last residue. The D gene is left open where the match is weak. Not all rows give a size; the values are once, few, many and, for expanded clones, a class.

d_gene	v_gene	abundance	j_gene	CDR3aa	CDR3nt
NA	TRBV4-3	NA	TRBJ2-7	CASSQDLGLWSPYEQYF	TGCGCCAGCAGCCAAGATCTCGGACTATGGTCCCCCTACGAGCAGTACTTC
NA	TRBV4-1	NA	TRBJ1-1	CASSQEDRRFTEAFF	TGCGCCAGCAGCCAAGAGGATCGGCGGTTCACTGAAGCTTTCTTT
NA	TRBV19	NA	TRBJ1-5	CASSPRVWAQQPQHF	TGTGCCAGTAGTCCCCGAGTGTGGGCCCAACAGCCCCAGCATTTT
TRBD1	TRBV29-1	NA	TRBJ1-4	CSIRRGREKLFF	TGCAGCATCCGCAGGGGGCGCGAAAAACTGTTTTTT
NA	TRBV5-4	NA	TRBJ2-3	CASSPGRGFTDTQYF	TGTGCCAGCAGCCCGGGACGGGGGTTCACAGATACGCAGTATTTT
TRBD1	TRBV15	NA	TRBJ1-5	CATSRTGASGPQHF	TGTGCCACCAGCAGAACAGGGGCCTCCGGGCCCCAGCATTTT
NA	TRBV5-1	NA	TRBJ1-1	CASSLSTAINTEAFF	TGCGCCAGCAGCTTAAGCACAGCCATAAACACTGAAGCTTTCTTT
TRBD1	TRBV6-5	NA	TRBJ1-1	CASSSRGQLDTEAFF	TGTGCCAGCAGTTCCCGGGGACAGCTGGACACTGAAGCTTTCTTT
TRBD2	TRBV4-3	NA	TRBJ2-3	CASSLLILASGSTDTQYF	TGCGCCAGCAGCCTCTTAATACTGGCTAGCGGCAGCACAGATACGCAGTATTTT
TRBD2	TRBV5-1	NA	TRBJ2-7	CASSFGREGYEQYF	TGCGCCAGCAGCTTCGGGCGGGAGGGGTACGAGCAGTACTTC
TRBD2	TRBV9	NA	TRBJ2-2	CASSPGGANTGELFF	TGTGCCAGCAGCCCCGGGGGGGCGAACACCGGGGAGCTGTTTTTT
TRBD2	TRBV2	medium-sized	TRBJ2-4	CASSGSPGGGYF	TGTGCCAGCAGTGGCTCGCCGGGGGGAGGGTACTTC
TRBD1	TRBV5-4	NA	TRBJ1-1	CASSSGQGAFVGTEAFF	TGTGCCAGCAGCTCGGGACAGGGGGCGTTCGTGGGCACTGAAGCTTTCTTT
NA	TRBV7-2	NA	TRBJ2-3	CASTSLGAGGAGGQYF	TGTGCCAGCACCTCACTCGGGGCAGGGGGCGCGGGGGGGCAGTATTTT
NA	TRBV5-4	NA	TRBJ1-1	CASSLGGGTEAFF	TGTGCCAGCAGCTTGGGCGGGGGCACTGAAGCTTTCTTT
NA	TRBV27	NA	TRBJ1-1	CASSPTGNTEAFF	TGTGCCAGCAGTCCCACAGGGAACACTGAAGCTTTCTTT
NA	TRBV4-3	NA	TRBJ2-5	CASSQDLYQETQYF	TGCGCCAGCAGCCAAGATTTATACCAAGAGACCCAGTACTTC
TRBD2	TRBV28	NA	TRBJ2-7	CASTLGGVIAEQYF	TGTGCCAGCACCCTCGGGGGGGTTATAGCCGAGCAGTACTTC
TRBD1	TRBV6-1	NA	TRBJ1-1	CASSGQGLGNTEAFF	TGTGCCAGCAGCGGACAGGGGCTGGGAAACACTGAAGCTTTCTTT
TRBD1	TRBV7-8	NA	TRBJ2-3	CASSLFGQGTDTQYF	TGTGCCAGCAGCCTGTTCGGACAGGGAACAGATACGCAGTATTTT
TRBD1	TRBV27	NA	TRBJ1-2	CASSPTGHGYTF	TGTGCCAGCAGTCCGACAGGGCACGGCTACACCTTC
TRBD1	TRBV19	NA	TRBJ1-1	CASSFGTANTEAFF	TGTGCCAGTAGTTTTGGGACAGCGAACACTGAAGCTTTCTTT
NA	TRBV6-1	NA	TRBJ2-7	CAGAGGPLYEYEQYF	TGTGCCGGGGCGGGCGGACCTCTTTATGAGTACGAGCAGTACTTC
TRBD1	TRBV30	NA	TRBJ1-3	CAWSVGTGVFFSGNTIYF	TGTGCCTGGAGTGTAGGGACAGGGGTCTTCTTTTCTGGAAACACCATATATTTT
NA	TRBV7-9	NA	TRBJ2-7	CASSPGYEQYF	TGTGCCAGCAGCCCTGGTTACGAGCAGTACTTC
NA	TRBV5-1	NA	TRBJ2-5	CASSFGQPYQETQYF	TGCGCCAGCAGCTTCGGTCAACCGTACCAAGAGACCCAGTACTTC
TRBD1	TRBV6-6	NA	TRBJ1-5	CASSSTDRGDNQPQHF	TGTGCCAGCAGTTCCACGGACAGGGGAGACAATCAGCCCCAGCATTTT
NA	TRBV5-6	few	TRBJ1-5	CASSHGVSNQPQHF	TGTGCCAGCAGTCACGGTGTAAGCAATCAGCCCCAGCATTTT
NA	TRBV4-1	NA	TRBJ1-2	CASSQESGLGPGGYTF	TGCGCCAGCAGCCAAGAGTCGGGTCTCGGACCGGGGGGCTACACCTTC
NA	TRBV28	NA	TRBJ1-2	CASNSRGRGYTF	TGTGCCAGCAACTCCAGGGGAAGGGGCTACACCTTC
NA	TRBV25-1	few	TRBJ1-2	CASSEGGRGRGYTF	TGTGCCAGCAGTGAAGGGGGCAGGGGTCGTGGCTACACCTTC
NA	TRBV19	few	TRBJ1-1	CASSNGRLPNTEAFF	TGTGCCAGTAGTAACGGCAGATTACCTAACACTGAAGCTTTCTTT
TRBD1	TRBV4-3	once	TRBJ2-6	CASSQEGDSYTGANVLTF	TGCGCCAGCAGCCAAGAAGGGGACAGCTATACTGGGGCCAACGTCCTGACTTTC
TRBD2	TRBV19	NA	TRBJ2-5	CASSNSGSGLGETQYF	TGTGCCAGTAGTAATAGCGGGAGTGGGCTAGGAGAGACCCAGTACTTC
NA	TRBV15	once	TRBJ1-1	CATSRPNTEAFF	TGTGCCACCAGCAGGCCGAACACTGAAGCTTTCTTT
NA	TRBV19	NA	TRBJ1-1	CATKRNAEAFF	TGTGCCACAAAGAGGAACGCTGAAGCTTTCTTT
NA	TRBV6-1	NA	TRBJ2-5	CASSDYRDFQETQYF	TGTGCCAGCAGTGACTACCGGGACTTCCAAGAGACCCAGTACTTC
NA	TRBV7-2	NA	TRBJ2-2	CASSSLDFTGELFF	TGTGCCAGCAGCTCCTTGGATTTCACCGGGGAGCTGTTTTTT
TRBD1	TRBV7-6	medium-sized	TRBJ2-7	CASSLADRGASYEQYF	TGTGCCAGCAGCTTAGCGGACAGGGGGGCCTCCTACGAGCAGTACTTC
TRBD2	TRBV6-4	once	TRBJ2-7	CASSFMTSGLRGQYF	TGTGCCAGCAGTTTCATGACTAGCGGGCTGCGGGGGCAGTACTTC
NA	TRBV4-1	NA	TRBJ2-7	CASSQDPGQAYEQYF	TGCGCCAGCAGCCAAGATCCGGGACAAGCCTACGAGCAGTACTTC
TRBD1	TRBV5-1	NA	TRBJ2-6	CASSVTGGTANVLTF	TGCGCCAGCAGCGTTACAGGGGGAACGGCCAACGTCCTGACTTTC
TRBD2	TRBV19	NA	TRBJ2-1	CASSRLALDEQFF	TGTGCCAGTAGCCGACTAGCGCTCGATGAGCAGTTCTTC
NA	TRBV7-2	NA	TRBJ1-4	CASSLSGAREKLFF	TGTGCCAGCAGCTTGTCAGGGGCTCGGGAAAAACTGTTTTTT
TRBD1	TRBV30	NA	TRBJ1-1	CAWSRDSNTEAFF	TGTGCCTGGAGTCGGGACAGCAACACTGAAGCTTTCTTT
NA	TRBV6-5	NA	TRBJ1-1	CASSSVGAEAFF	TGTGCCAGCAGTTCCGTAGGCGCCGAAGCTTTCTTT
NA	TRBV5-5	NA	TRBJ1-5	CASSPEDTFNQPQHF	TGTGCCAGCAGCCCGGAGGACACTTTCAATCAGCCCCAGCATTTT
NA	TRBV5-6	NA	TRBJ2-2	CASSLETTGELFF	TGTGCCAGCAGCTTGGAAACCACCGGGGAGCTGTTTTTT
TRBD2	TRBV10-3	once	TRBJ2-2	CAIRGKAGETGELFF	TGTGCCATCAGGGGGAAAGCGGGAGAGACCGGGGAGCTGTTTTTT
TRBD1	TRBV4-2	once	TRBJ2-7	CASSQDRGGQGKHEQYF	TGTGCCAGCAGCCAAGATCGAGGGGGACAGGGGAAGCACGAGCAGTACTTC
NA	TRBV7-8	NA	TRBJ1-5	CASSPASNQPQHF	TGTGCCAGCAGCCCGGCCAGCAATCAGCCCCAGCATTTT
TRBD1	TRBV5-8	NA	TRBJ1-5	CASSLSQGVQPQHF	TGTGCCAGCAGCTTGAGTCAGGGGGTCCAGCCCCAGCATTTT
NA	TRBV19	once	TRBJ1-1	CASRDRNTEAFF	TGTGCCAGTAGGGACAGGAACACTGAAGCTTTCTTT
NA	TRBV4-3	NA	TRBJ2-1	CASSQDRLATYNEQFF	TGCGCCAGCAGCCAAGATCGGCTAGCGACTTACAATGAGCAGTTCTTC
TRBD2	TRBV30	NA	TRBJ2-7	CAWSVGLAGSYEQYF	TGTGCCTGGAGTGTGGGGCTAGCGGGATCCTACGAGCAGTACTTC